A selection of T cell receptor beta chains follows, all from one sample in a study of sequential checkpoint blockade in melanoma. Generated by immunoSEQ multiplex PCR, the TCRdb table keeps only in-frame clones and is missing some. The repertoire holds around 2,300 clones, with nearly 15% as singletons. Specimen: tumor tissue (inferred from file names), collected from a patient given nivolumab and ipilimumab in sequence. The receptors were sampled from a human donor with melanoma. Each CDR3 is given with its conserved first and last residue. The D gene is left open where the match is weak. Where a row states a size, it is once, few, many or the class of an expanded clone; other rows omit it.

D gene	J gene	clone size	V gene	CDR3 protein	CDR3 DNA
-	TRBJ2-1	-	TRBV30	CAWDHSGGNEQFF	TGTGCCTGGGACCACTCCGGGGGAAATGAGCAGTTCTTC
-	TRBJ2-1	few	TRBV11-3	CASSSRLTGSYNEQFF	TGTGCCAGCAGCTCGCGACTAACGGGGTCCTACAATGAGCAGTTCTTC
-	TRBJ1-2	-	TRBV28	CASSLGRKYYGYTF	TGTGCCAGCAGTTTGGGCAGAAAATACTATGGCTACACCTTC
-	TRBJ1-1	large	TRBV12-5	CASGLGLLTEAFF	TGTGCTAGTGGTTTGGGACTGCTTACTGAAGCTTTCTTT
TRBD1	TRBJ1-3	medium-sized	TRBV28	CASSPGGSGNTIYF	TGTGCCAGCAGTCCAGGGGGCAGTGGAAACACCATATATTTT
TRBD2	TRBJ2-7	few	TRBV6-8	CASRREAFSKQYF	TGTGCCAGCAGGCGGGAGGCCTTCAGCAAGCAGTACTTC
TRBD2	TRBJ2-1	-	TRBV6-8	CASSRYSGRVPNEQFF	TGTGCCAGCAGTAGATATAGCGGGAGGGTCCCCAATGAGCAGTTCTTC
-	TRBJ1-1	-	TRBV30	CAQARLGVEAFF	TGTGCCCAGGCCCGTCTTGGGGTTGAAGCTTTCTTT
-	TRBJ1-2	-	TRBV28	CASSLINFDRYGYTF	TGTGCCAGCAGTTTGATTAACTTCGACAGATATGGCTACACCTTC
-	TRBJ2-1	few	TRBV5-1	CASSLVELQPKYNEQFF	TGCGCCAGCAGCTTGGTCGAGTTACAGCCCAAATACAATGAGCAGTTCTTC
TRBD2	TRBJ2-2	medium-sized	TRBV6-8	CALPCSGRWTGELFF	TGTGCCCTTCCATGCAGCGGGAGGTGGACCGGGGAGCTGTTTTTT
TRBD1	TRBJ2-7	many	TRBV6-8	CASSYMRTGFSYEQYF	TGTGCCAGCAGTTACATGAGGACAGGCTTCTCCTACGAGCAGTACTTC
TRBD1	TRBJ1-3	few	TRBV6-8	CASSYSARGPFGNTIYF	TGTGCCAGCAGTTACTCGGCCAGGGGGCCGTTTGGAAACACCATATATTTT
-	TRBJ2-1	many	TRBV7-5	CASSPLSGGFYNEQFF	TGTGCCAGCAGCCCCCTTTCGGGAGGTTTTTACAATGAGCAGTTCTTC
TRBD2	TRBJ2-1	-	TRBV2	CASSDFGGSSYNEQFF	TGTGCCAGCAGTGACTTTGGCGGGAGCTCCTACAATGAGCAGTTCTTC
-	TRBJ2-7	medium-sized	TRBV6-8	CASNRYPTGDSYEQYF	TGTGCCAGCAATCGATACCCCACCGGGGACTCCTACGAGCAGTACTTC
TRBD1	TRBJ2-7	few	TRBV11-3	CASSDRWTGTYEQYF	TGTGCCAGCAGCGATCGATGGACAGGGACCTACGAGCAGTACTTC
-	TRBJ1-3	medium-sized	TRBV6-1	CASSEAATLGRPSGNTIYF	TGTGCCAGCAGTGAAGCGGCGACGCTTGGCAGGCCCTCTGGAAACACCATATATTTT
TRBD1	TRBJ1-1	-	TRBV28	CASSGDSYTEAFF	TGTGCCAGCAGCGGGGACAGTTACACTGAAGCTTTCTTT
-	TRBJ2-2	medium-sized	TRBV12-5	CASGLGNTGELFF	TGTGCTAGTGGTTTGGGGAACACCGGGGAGCTGTTTTTT
TRBD2	TRBJ2-6	large	TRBV28	CASSLLGGLSSGANVLTF	TGTGCCAGCAGTTTATTGGGAGGGCTAAGCTCTGGGGCCAACGTCCTGACTTTC
-	TRBJ1-4	medium-sized	TRBV12-2	CASRLVGRAGEKLFF	TGTGCAAGTCGCTTAGTGGGCAGGGCAGGTGAAAAACTGTTTTTT